The 9 T cell receptor beta chains presented below share a single source sample, sequenced in a study of vaccination and CD4 T cells after COVID-19. Sequencing of DNA taken from cultured CD4+ T cells relied on the Oncomine TCR Beta short-read assay. TCRdb analysed the PCR reads with MiXCR anew, one entry per CDR3 protein. Here the sample spans just over 20,000 distinct CDR3 sequences, under 80% being singletons. Treatment denoted: roughly ten-day PBMC culture with coronavirus spike peptide pools or control peptides (ViraFEST assay). Antigens of these TCRs are unknown. Input material: CD4+ T cells from blood, cultured in vitro. The receptor set was obtained from a human donor who had recovered from COVID-19.

This clonotype was seen a single time. The chain joins TRBV20-1 to TRBJ2-1; possible D gene TRBD2, 6 bases. Germline CDR1 is DFQATT and CDR2 is SNEGSKA (reference sequence). The CDR3 runs to 14 residues. Trimming removed 5 bases at V and 2 bases at J, with 13 bases between. The DNA of the CDR3 is TGCAGTGCTCCCCCGGGACTTACCTACAATGAGCAGTTCTTC. This translates into CSAPPGLTYNEQFF.

The chain couples TRBV12-3 or TRBV12-4 to TRBJ1-6; a weak D match, TRBD1 (6 bases). The V end lost 5 bases, the J end lost 6 bases, and 14 bases lay between the germline ends. This CDR3 comprises 15 residues. The CDR3 DNA reads as TGTGCCAGCAGTCCCCGGGGGCAGGGTAATTCACCCCTCCACTTT. It yields the protein CASSPRGQGNSPLHF.

The V gene is TRBV7-6, the J gene TRBJ1-3; 9 bases are shared with TRBD1. CDR1 and CDR2 (germline): SGHVS, FNYEAQ. The J segment lost 2 bases and the V segment lost 5 bases, leaving 10 bases of the junction unmatched. The CDR3 sequence is 17 residues long. The CDR3 DNA reads as TGTGCCAGCAGCCCTAGACAGGGGGAAGGGGCTGGAAACACCATATATTTT. This gives the protein CASSPRQGEGAGNTIYF.

In this sample, this clonotype turned up once. This chain links TRBV10-3 with TRBJ1-3, with D perhaps matching TRBD1 (5 bases). This CDR3 comprises 15 residues. Trimming left V 4 bases short and J 6 bases short, with 16 bases between. Germline-derived CDR1 and CDR2 are ENHRY and SYGVKD. DNA of the CDR3: TGTGCCATCAGTGTGTCCGGGCAGGGAGCAAACACCATATATTTT. Its protein product is CAISVSGQGANTIYF.

The chain employs TRBV6-2 or TRBV6-3 and TRBJ2-3; D is ambiguous. CDR3 length: 12 residues. The germline gives CDR1 MNHEY, CDR2 SVGEGT. V lost 6 bases, J lost 5 bases, and 9 bases lay in between. This chain's CDR3 is CASSQALDTQYF. The DNA for the CDR3 is TGTGCCAGCAGCCAAGCCCTAGATACGCAGTATTTT.

CDR3: CASSSGNTEAFF. CDR3 DNA: TGTGCCAGCAGTTCCGGGAACACTGAAGCTTTCTTT. The chain uses TRBV6-5 and TRBJ1-1; D not certain. This CDR3 has 12 amino acids. CDR1 and CDR2 (germline): MNHEY, SVGAGI. Trimming shortened V by 4 bases and J by 1 base, and 4 bases separated the two germline ends.

The rearrangement links TRBV7-9 to TRBJ1-6; D may be TRBD1 (6 bases). Germline CDR1 reads SEHNR; CDR2 reads FQNEAQ (reference sequence). V lost 5 bases and J 10 bases, leaving 18 bases between the germline ends. This CDR3 has 15 amino acids. The CDR3 reads CASSPIGRGNSPLHF. CDR3 coding DNA: TGTGCCAGCAGCCCCATCGGCAGGGGCAACTCACCCCTCCACTTT.

The chain links TRBV12-3 or TRBV12-4 to TRBJ1-5; TRBD1 is a possible D gene (5 bases). The CDR3 contains 14 residues. The ends were cut back, 3 bases at V and 5 bases at J, with 11 bases in the middle. This chain's CDR3 is CASSFADRHQPQHF. The CDR3 bases are TGTGCCAGCAGTTTCGCTGACAGACATCAGCCCCAGCATTTT.

The chain joins TRBV12-3 or TRBV12-4 to TRBJ1-5; 9 nucleotides match TRBD1. The CDR3 covers 15 residues. J gave up 5 bases and V 2 bases, and 4 bases lay outside the gene matches. For the CDR3, the DNA is TGTGCCAGCAGTTTAACCCGACAGGGGGATCAGCCCCAGCATTTT. It is translated as CASSLTRQGDQPQHF.